This TCR beta chain is drawn from a study of T cells in Graves' hyperthyroidism and ophthalmopathy (dated by TCRdb to between 2018 and 2021). Regarding the research as a whole: Peripheral blood samples were taken at initial diagnosis, before any treatment was given. To identify distinguishing TCR V-J signatures, a discovery cohort of 95 to 100 patients was used, comprising 43 with Graves' ophthalmopathy and under 60 with stable Graves' hyperthyroidism. Prospective prediction of ophthalmopathy was tested in an independent validation cohort of 18 to 20 hyperthyroidism patients and some 17 patients who later progressed to ophthalmopathy. The roughly 90 discovery patients were divided at random into training and test sets in a 7:3 ratio. In more than five Graves' hyperthyroidism patients, the study also compared T-cell repertoires from thyroid tissue with T-cell repertoires from blood. After sampling, hyperthyroidism patients received methimazole starting at 30 mg daily, and ophthalmopathy patients received high-dose intravenous methylprednisolone. TCR Vbeta CDR3 sequencing of some 140 peripheral blood samples (over 40 ophthalmopathy, 75 hyperthyroidism and about 17 progressor patients) is reported in the paper. Beyond this particular receptor, the publication reports: In validation, the model predicted progression to ophthalmopathy with over 60% sensitivity and around 72% specificity, a median of 6.5 months before onset. No statistical method was used to set the sample size in advance, and investigators knew the group allocation. Most expanded thyroid clonotypes (frequency above 0.001) were also detected in blood, suggesting blood repertoires may reflect thyroid immune responses. A 13 V-J signature model separated ophthalmopathy from stable hyperthyroidism, with over 85% sensitivity and 81.08% specificity in cross-validation and 80%/75% in testing.

Graves' hyperthyroidism was defined as stable when no progression to ophthalmopathy occurred over 18 months of follow-up. Hyperthyroidism patients were newly diagnosed, had a disease duration of under 2 months, and were aged 18 to 65 years. The study excluded patients with uncontrolled infections, other autoimmune diseases, pregnancy or lactation. Clinical symptoms, serum thyroxine and TRAb, thyroid ultrasound, and orbital computed tomography formed the basis for the diagnoses. Ficoll-Paque density gradient centrifugation was used to isolate PBMCs from approximately 10 ml of fresh peripheral blood. Trizol reagent was used to extract total RNA, and RNA quality was then checked on an Agilent 2100 Bioanalyzer. This clonotype was recorded at least ten times. The clone's antigen remains unknown. Base qualities are not recorded, but no much larger clone differs from it by a single base. TCR beta CDR3 regions were amplified from RNA transcripts. For the first round of RT-PCR on the TCR CDR3, the HTBI primer set was used together with the Qiagen OneStep RT-PCR kit. Libraries were constructed in a second round of multiplex PCR, after which size selection and purification were performed. Sequencing of the libraries was done on an Illumina HiSeq2000 using paired-end 100 bp reads. Processing in the source paper ran as follows. SOAPnuke was used to process the raw data, removing reads that contained adapters or uncalled bases, had a mean Phred below 15, or lacked an exact match to the constant primer or identifier. COPE v1.2.5 was used to merge high-quality paired reads, and clonotypes were defined as unique nucleotide sequences. MiTCR v1.1 was used to align clonotypes to the IMGT TRBV, TRBD and TRBJ reference segments. The analysis was restricted to V-J combinations with a frequency above 0.0001, which together covered about 99% of the repertoires. The TCS score was defined as F50 (clonal expansion) divided by E x V (chaos), with BLOSUM62-based TCRdist calculated between CDR3 peptides within each V-J. Welch's t-statistics and random forest reduced just over 500 V-J features to around 14, which were used in a naive Bayes classifier (R e1071). TCRdb redid the processing of the public reads, applying fastp at Q25 and MiXCR, and retained in-frame beta chains. Every entry covers one CDR3 protein and lists the most common genes and DNA from its rows. The V and J calls shown here were made by TCRdb, not taken from the authors' results. Recorded for this sample are hundreds of thousands of distinct CDR3 sequences; 14% of them occurred a single time. Jointly, the top ten make up roughly 10% of the sample.

Between the V and J ends, shortened by 3 bases and 6 bases respectively, the junction contains 11 bases. Sequences SQVTM (CDR1) and ANQGSEA (CDR2) are obtained from the germline V gene. The CDR3, cysteine through phenylalanine, is 12 amino acids long. Here the CDR3 DNA is all that survives: 36 bases in frame from base 1. This receptor chain uses TRBV29-1 and TRBJ1-1, and perhaps TRBD1 as D gene, on 6 matching bases. The sequenced material came from blood. The receptor comes from a woman between 18 and 29 years old with Graves' hyperthyroidism. The DNA sequence reads TGCAGCGTTGATCCCAGGGGCGCTGAAGCTTTCTTT. Translated, this is CSVDPRGAEAFF.